The next 22 T cell receptor beta chains were all read from a single sample in a study of T cell clones after liver transplantation (dated by TCRdb to the late 2010s). The time point label for this specimen denotes: pre-transplant. The library was generated by the immunoSEQ multiplex PCR assay. TCRdb limited this immuneACCESS table to in-frame rearrangements with V and J called. A share of clones is missing; checked studies link under half to unresolved V genes, and the rest is unexplained. For this sample the table gives 95,000 to 110,000 clones, of which 75% to 85% were detected only once. Jointly, the top ten make up 0.8% to 1% of the sample. The sequencing used CD4+ T cells from blood, collected before liver transplant. The receptor source for this set is a human donor who received a liver transplant.

The V call is TRBV5-6, the J call TRBJ2-5, with D unclear. Germline CDR1 and CDR2: SGHDT and YYEEEE. CDR3 length: 12 amino acids. V lost 0 bases and J lost 4, with 4 bases in between. The CDR3 is CASSLAPETQYF. CDR3 bases: TGTGCCAGCAGCTTGGCCCCAGAGACCCAGTACTTC.

V usage is TRBV2 and J usage is TRBJ2-7; perhaps TRBD1 as D (6 bases). The CDR3 covers 18 residues. CDR1 is SNHLY, CDR2 FYNNEI, per germline. V lost 8 bases to trimming and J lost 1 base, with 27 bases between them. The CDR3: CASPEAPFPGTKSYEQYF. Here the CDR3 DNA reads TGTGCCAGCCCCGAAGCACCCTTCCCCGGGACAAAATCCTACGAGCAGTACTTC.

The chain has TRBV6-5 and TRBJ2-3; D might be TRBD2 (5 bases). The germline CDR1 and CDR2 sequences are MNHEY and SVGAGI. The CDR3 has 13 amino acids. The V end was cut by 0 bases, the J end by 5 bases, with 6 bases between. The CDR3 sequence: CASSYSEEDTQYF. The DNA of the CDR3 is TGTGCCAGCAGTTACTCGGAGGAAGATACGCAGTATTTT.

The chain has TRBV5-4 and TRBJ2-7; no definite D call. The germline gives CDR1 SGHNT, CDR2 YYREEE (reference sequence). Trimming cost V 4 bases and J 3 bases, with 8 bases left between them. There are 12 residues in the CDR3. The CDR3 loop reads CASSRNLYEQYF. Written as DNA, the CDR3 is TGTGCCAGCAGCCGGAACCTCTACGAGCAGTACTTC. Filled out from reference TRBV5-4 and TRBJ2-7, the complete variable domain reads ETGVTQSPTHLIKTRGQQVTLRCSSQSGHNTVSWYQQALGQGPQFIFQYYREEENGRGNFPPRFSGLQFPNYSSELNVNALELDDSALYLCASSRNLYEQYFGPGTRLTVT.

This sequence joins TRBV18 and TRBJ2-7; TRBD1 agrees at 8 bases. The V and J ends lost 2 bases and 2 bases, in that order; junction bases with no gene match: 11. The CDR3 totals 17 residues. Per germline, CDR1 KGHSH and CDR2 LQKENI. Here the CDR3 reads CASSPFGGQGYTYEQYF. The CDR3 nucleotides read TGTGCCAGCTCACCATTCGGAGGACAGGGCTATACCTACGAGCAGTACTTC.

This chain joins TRBV6-5 and TRBJ1-2; perhaps TRBD1 as D (5 bases). Per germline, CDR1 MNHEY and CDR2 SVGAGI. V was cut by 6 bases and J by 8 bases, with 10 bases left in between. CDR3 length: 11 amino acids. The chain's CDR3 is CASSDSLGYTF. In DNA, the CDR3 is TGTGCCAGCAGCGACAGCCTAGGCTACACCTTC.

This clone appeared a few times. This chain links TRBV6-1 with TRBJ1-2; D ambiguous. The germline V gene encodes CDR1 MNHNS and CDR2 SASEGT. V was trimmed by 7 bases and J by 6 bases, leaving 21 bases between them. This CDR3 comprises 15 residues. CDR3 region: CASTPRAVGLDGYTF. As DNA, the CDR3 is TGTGCCAGCACCCCTAGGGCGGTTGGTCTCGATGGCTACACCTTC.

V is TRBV28 and J is TRBJ2-7; 9 bases are a match to TRBD1. Germline V gene sequence: CDR1 MDHEN, CDR2 SYDVKM. J lost 4 bases, V lost 6 bases, and 7 bases had no gene match. This CDR3 is 14 amino acids long. This chain's CDR3 is CASSHRGRSYEQYF. CDR3 coding DNA: TGTGCCAGCAGCCACAGGGGGCGATCTTACGAGCAGTACTTC.

CDR3 sequence: CASSLPEPAGANVLTF. Here the CDR3 DNA reads TGCGCCAGCAGCTTGCCTGAACCGGCTGGGGCCAACGTCCTGACTTTC. The chain combines TRBV5-1 with TRBJ2-6; D is ambiguous. Trimming pared 1 base from V and 2 bases from J, leaving 10 bases between. There are 16 residues in the CDR3. Germline V gene lookup returns CDR1 SGHRS and CDR2 YFSETQ. The full variable domain, its missing parts supplied by reference TRBV5-1 and TRBJ2-6, is KAGVTQTPRYLIKTRGQQVTLSCSPISGHRSVSWYQQTPGQGLQFLFEYFSETQRNKGNFPGRFSGRQFSNSRSEMNVSTLELGDSALYLCASSLPEPAGANVLTFGAGSRLTVL.

The gene calls are TRBV6-6 and TRBJ2-7, with 8 bases that match TRBD1. The V gene's germline CDR1 is MNHNY and CDR2 SVGAGI (reference sequence). The CDR3 loop spans 15 amino acids. Losses at the gene ends were 0 bases for V and 6 bases for J; bases not matched to a gene: 7. For the CDR3, the DNA is TGTGCCAGCAGTTACTCGGAGACAGGGGATTTCGAGCAGTACTTC. This sequence encodes CASSYSETGDFEQYF.

The gene calls are TRBV27 and TRBJ2-1; 11 bases align to TRBD2. Germline CDR1 and CDR2: MNHEY and SMNVEV (reference sequence). This CDR3 spans 16 amino acids. The V gene end was trimmed by 6 bases and the J gene end by 7 bases; junction bases not matched to a gene: 11. For the CDR3, the DNA is TGTGCCAGCAGGCCTAGCGGGGGGACTCTTGGAAATGAGCAGTTCTTC. Its translation is CASRPSGGTLGNEQFF.

This rearrangement joins TRBV5-8 to TRBJ1-1; 7 nucleotides agree with TRBD1. Germline V gene sequence: CDR1 SGHTS, CDR2 YDEGEE. After removal of 4 bases from V and 5 bases from J, the junction contained 8 bases not matched to a gene. The CDR3 spans 14 residues. CDR3 sequence (DNA): TGTGCCAGCAGCAAGGCGACAGGGAGAACTGAAGCTTTCTTT. It encodes CASSKATGRTEAFF. Combining the CDR3 with reference TRBV5-8 and TRBJ1-1 gives the whole variable domain EAGVTQSPTHLIKTRGQQATLRCSPISGHTSVYWYQQALGLGLQFLLWYDEGEERNRGNFPPRFSGRQFPNYSSELNVNALELEDSALYLCASSKATGRTEAFFGQGTRLTVV.

This chain uses TRBV6-1 with TRBJ2-7, with 9 bases fitting TRBD1. Losses at the gene ends were 2 bases for V and 6 bases for J; bases not matched to a gene: 5. Germline CDR1 and CDR2: MNHNS and SASEGT. The CDR3 length is 14 residues. The CDR3 here is CASSETGTGIEQYF. As DNA, the CDR3 is TGTGCCAGCAGTGAAACCGGGACAGGGATCGAGCAGTACTTC.

The V and J genes are TRBV7-8 and TRBJ1-1; unclear D gene. The V gene lost 1 base and the J gene lost 5 bases, with 2 bases spanning the gap. The CDR3 spans 11 residues. CDR1 is SGHVS and CDR2 is FQNEAQ in the germline V gene. The CDR3 DNA sequence: TGTGCCAGCAGCTTAGAGACTGAAGCTTTCTTT. Protein product: CASSLETEAFF.

The chain employs TRBV18 and TRBJ2-3; D may correspond to TRBD1 or TRBD2 (5 bases each). The CDR3 consists of 16 residues. The V end was cut by 3 bases, the J end by 0 bases, with 13 bases between. Looked up from germline, CDR1 is KGHSH and CDR2 is LQKENI. The CDR3 nucleotides are TGTGCCAGCTCACCGCTACAGAGGGGAAGCACAGATACGCAGTATTTT. It translates to CASSPLQRGSTDTQYF.

This sequence joins TRBV6-1 and TRBJ1-1; no definite D call. The CDR3 consists of 17 residues. Germline CDR1 MNHNS, CDR2 SASEGT. The V and J ends lost 1 base and 1 base respectively, with 16 bases between them. CDR3 coding DNA: TGTGCCAGCAGTGAAGTCCCCCTCGCGGCCAAGAACACTGAAGCTTTCTTT. Its protein is CASSEVPLAAKNTEAFF.

In DNA form, the CDR3 reads TGTGCCAGCAGCTTAGCAGGGAACACCGGGGAGCTGTTTTTT. Encoded protein: CASSLAGNTGELFF. This chain connects TRBV7-2 to TRBJ2-2; D is undetermined. V dropped 0 bases and J dropped 1 base, with 3 bases sitting between them. This CDR3 is built from 14 residues. The germline V gene has CDR1 SGHTA and CDR2 FQGNSA.

J is TRBJ2-2 and V is TRBV5-6; no firm D call. The CDR3 loop spans 13 amino acids. V was pared by 0 bases and J by 5 bases, with 5 bases between. The V gene's germline CDR1 is SGHDT and CDR2 YYEEEE. The CDR3 sequence is CASSLGRTGELFF. CDR3 DNA: TGTGCCAGCAGCTTGGGCAGGACCGGGGAGCTGTTTTTT.

The V gene is TRBV10-1, the J gene TRBJ2-3; 7 bases are a match to TRBD2. V gave up 8 bases and J gave up 3 bases; unmatched junction bases: 5. Per germline, CDR1 WNHNN and CDR2 SYGVQD (reference sequence). CDR3 length equals 13 residues. The chain's CDR3 is CASGEGGTDTQYF. In DNA, the CDR3 is TGCGCCAGCGGGGAGGGAGGTACAGATACGCAGTATTTT.

The chain is built from TRBV7-2 and TRBJ2-1; D might be TRBD1 (6 bases). With 6 bases removed from V and 8 bases from J, the gap between germline ends came to 14 bases. Germline V CDR1 and CDR2: SGHTA, FQGNSA. The CDR3 covers 13 residues. CDR3 coding DNA: TGTGCCAGCAGTTATAAACAGGGCTATGAGCAGTTCTTC. It translates to CASSYKQGYEQFF.

This clone has a handful of counts. This chain connects TRBV29-1 to TRBJ2-7; a possible D gene is TRBD1 (5 bases). With 1 base removed from V and 6 bases from J, the gap between germline ends came to 10 bases. In germline, CDR1 is SQVTM, CDR2 ANQGSEA. The CDR3 length is 12 residues. CDR3 in DNA: TGCAGCGTTGAAGGGGGCGCGTCCGAGCAGTACTTC. It specifies CSVEGGASEQYF.

V is TRBV27 and J is TRBJ1-2; 8 nucleotides agree with TRBD1. CDR1 is MNHEY and CDR2 is SMNVEV in the germline V gene (reference sequence). The CDR3 totals 15 residues. V lost 5 bases and J lost 4; bases outside the gene matches: 9. CDR3 in amino acids: CASSIGTGLTYGYTF. The CDR3 DNA reads TGTGCCAGCAGTATCGGGACAGGCCTAACCTATGGCTACACCTTC.